This is a list of T cell receptor beta chains from one sample in a study of OX40 agonist ivuxolimab in advanced cancers. TCRdb keeps only in-frame clones here, not all; method: immunoSEQ multiplex PCR. Of 24,000 or so clones listed, roughly 80% are singletons. Sequencing used CD4+ or CD8+ T cells sorted from blood, obtained in a trial of the OX40 agonist ivuxolimab. The receptors come from an adult with an advanced solid tumor such as melanoma, head and neck, liver or kidney cancer. Both conserved end residues are part of each CDR3. A D gene is named only where the DNA matches it firmly. Clone sizes are given selectively: once, few, many, or a class where the clone is expanded.

cdr3_nt: TGTGCCAGCAGTGACCCCAGGGGGAGCACCGGGGAGCTGTTTTTT; cdr3_aa: CASSDPRGSTGELFF; cdr3_length: 15; clone_size: NA; v_call: TRBV2; j_call: TRBJ2-2; d_call: TRBD1
cdr3_nt: TGTGCCACCAGCAGAGGCCAGAGTAATGAAAAACTGTTTTTT; cdr3_aa: CATSRGQSNEKLFF; cdr3_length: 14; clone_size: NA; v_call: TRBV15; j_call: TRBJ1-4; d_call: NA
cdr3_nt: TGTGCAAGTCGCTCTGTAGGGGTTGGTCAGCCCCAGCATTTT; cdr3_aa: CASRSVGVGQPQHF; cdr3_length: 14; clone_size: NA; v_call: TRBV12-2; j_call: TRBJ1-5; d_call: NA
cdr3_nt: TGTGCCAGCGGCCTCAATCAGCCCCAGCATTTT; cdr3_aa: CASGLNQPQHF; cdr3_length: 11; clone_size: few; v_call: TRBV2; j_call: TRBJ1-5; d_call: NA
cdr3_nt: TGTGCCAGTAGCACAGGGTTCAGACAGCCCCAGCATTTT; cdr3_aa: CASSTGFRQPQHF; cdr3_length: 13; clone_size: NA; v_call: TRBV19; j_call: TRBJ1-5; d_call: NA
cdr3_nt: TGTGCCAGCAGCGTAGCGGATGAGCAGTTCTTC; cdr3_aa: CASSVADEQFF; cdr3_length: 11; clone_size: NA; v_call: TRBV5-4; j_call: TRBJ2-1; d_call: NA
cdr3_nt: TGCGCCAGCAGCCAAGATAGTCTAGAAGAGACCCAGTACTTC; cdr3_aa: CASSQDSLEETQYF; cdr3_length: 14; clone_size: NA; v_call: TRBV4-1; j_call: TRBJ2-5; d_call: NA
cdr3_nt: TGTGCCAGCAGCTCGGCTTTCCCGGGTAAGGGGGGGACGATACCCTACGAGCAGTACTTC; cdr3_aa: CASSSAFPGKGGTIPYEQYF; cdr3_length: 20; clone_size: NA; v_call: TRBV28; j_call: TRBJ2-7; d_call: NA
cdr3_nt: TGTGCCATCAGTGACCGCTATGGGACTAGCGGGGGGGCGGGGAATGAGCAGTTCTTC; cdr3_aa: CAISDRYGTSGGAGNEQFF; cdr3_length: 19; clone_size: NA; v_call: TRBV10-3; j_call: TRBJ2-1; d_call: TRBD2
cdr3_nt: TGTGCCACCAGCGTAGGGACAAGCTCTGGAAACACCATATATTTT; cdr3_aa: CATSVGTSSGNTIYF; cdr3_length: 15; clone_size: few; v_call: TRBV15; j_call: TRBJ1-3; d_call: NA
cdr3_nt: TGTGCCAGCAGCTTCTCAGGGGGTGATGGCTACACCTTC; cdr3_aa: CASSFSGGDGYTF; cdr3_length: 13; clone_size: NA; v_call: TRBV5-6; j_call: TRBJ1-2; d_call: TRBD1